This TCR beta chain was retrieved from a study of tumor-infiltrating lymphocytes in localized non-small cell lung cancer. Study-level information: The cohort mixed smokers and never-smokers, several histologies, and some post-neoadjuvant-chemotherapy samples.

Produced via immunoSEQ multiplex PCR; TCRdb's table is partial and in-frame only. The sample lists some 15,000 clones; roughly 72% were seen once. V lost 5 bases, J lost 3 bases, and 14 bases lay in between. CDR1 LNHDA and CDR2 SQIVND come from the germline V gene (reference sequence). CDR3 size: 14 residues. The sequenced material came from lung tumor tissue. This TCR was sampled from a human donor with non-small cell lung cancer. The V and J genes are TRBV19 and TRBJ2-7; possibly TRBD1 for D (5 bases). Written as DNA, the CDR3 is TGTGCCAGTAGTCCAAGACAGCGCTACTACGAGCAGTACTTC. Translating gives CASSPRQRYYEQYF.